These 21 T cell receptor beta chains came from one sample sequenced in a study of T cells in Graves' hyperthyroidism and ophthalmopathy. Authors of the study amplified TCR beta CDR3 regions from RNA transcripts. HTBI primers were the set used in a first-round RT-PCR of the TCR CDR3. TCRdb re-analysed the multiplex PCR reads in MiXCR, keeping a single row per CDR3 protein. The sample holds 560,000 or so distinct CDR3 sequences, approximately 44% seen once. The sequenced sample was peripheral blood or thyroid tissue (not recorded which). Receptor source: a woman aged 18-29 years with Graves' hyperthyroidism.

This clonotype was detected many times. The chain combines TRBV25-1 with TRBJ2-3; TRBD2 is a possible D gene (5 bases). V gave up 1 base and J gave up 3 bases, with 8 bases separating them. Germline CDR1 is MGHDK and CDR2 is SYGVNS. This CDR3 spans 14 amino acids. The CDR3 DNA is TGTGCCAGCAGTGAATCAGGCGGGACAGATACGCAGTATTTT. This sequence encodes CASSESGGTDTQYF.

The rearrangement uses TRBV6-6 and TRBJ1-1; tentative D call: TRBD1 (6 bases). Germline V gene sequence: CDR1 MNHNY, CDR2 SVGAGI (reference sequence). The V gene lost 6 bases and the J gene lost 11 bases, with 16 bases spanning the gap. The CDR3 is made up of 12 amino acids. CDR3 sequence reads: CASSLDRTRAFF. The DNA of the CDR3 is TGTGCCAGCAGCCTCGACAGGACTAGGGCTTTCTTT.

This clonotype was seen a few times. V usage is TRBV20-1 and J usage is TRBJ2-2, with D perhaps TRBD1 (6 bases). The CDR3 spans 16 residues. Germline CDR1 and CDR2: DFQATT and SNEGSKA (reference sequence). The V end lost 0 bases, the J end lost 8 bases, and 19 bases lay between the germline ends. For the CDR3, the DNA is TGCAGTGCTAGAGATACGAAACAGGGAAATAGTGGGGAGCTGTTTTTT. The encoded protein is CSARDTKQGNSGELFF.

The chain is built from TRBV12-5 and TRBJ1-1; D uncertain. The CDR3 is made up of 14 amino acids. Germline assignment: CDR1 LGHNT and CDR2 FRNRAP. V was clipped by 6 bases and J by 2 bases, with 13 bases between them. The CDR3 protein is CASGLTPLNTEAFF. The CDR3 nucleotides are TGTGCTAGTGGCCTGACACCTCTTAACACTGAAGCTTTCTTT. The entire variable domain, with the rest obtained from reference TRBV12-5 and TRBJ1-1, is as follows: DARVTQTPRHKVTEMGQEVTMRCQPILGHNTVFWYRQTMMQGLELLAYFRNRAPLDDSGMPKDRFSAEMPDATLATLKIQPSEPRDSAVYFCASGLTPLNTEAFFGQGTRLTVV.

In its sample, this clonotype was seen many times. The chain recombines TRBV2 with TRBJ1-6, with 7 bases identical to TRBD1. The V gene's germline CDR1 is SNHLY and CDR2 FYNNEI. CDR3 length: 14 residues. Unmatched junction bases numbered 8, after V lost 3 bases and J lost 12 bases. CDR3 sequence (DNA): TGTGCCAGCAGTGATGAGACAGGGTACAAACCCCTCCACTTT. The encoded protein is CASSDETGYKPLHF.

This clonotype was seen a handful of times. The J gene is TRBJ1-1, the V gene TRBV25-1; 9 bases map to TRBD1. V was pared by 2 bases and J by 1 base, with 5 bases of the junction left unmatched. CDR1 is MGHDK, CDR2 SYGVNS, per germline. The length of the CDR3 is 16 residues. This chain's CDR3 is CASSEGTGGTNTEAFF. The CDR3 region has the DNA TGTGCCAGCAGTGAAGGCACAGGGGGCACGAACACTGAAGCTTTCTTT.

This clonotype has ten or more counts. The rearrangement links TRBV14 to TRBJ1-3; no firm D call. V was pared by 3 bases and J by 7 bases, with 7 bases between. The CDR3 length is 12 residues. CDR1 and CDR2 (germline): SGHDN, FVKESK. CDR3 loop: CASSHSANTIYF. Written as DNA, the CDR3 is TGTGCCAGCAGCCACAGTGCCAACACCATATATTTT. The variable domain in full, with the rest retrieved from reference TRBV14 and TRBJ1-3, is EAGVTQFPSHSVIEKGQTVTLRCDPISGHDNLYWYRRVMGKEIKFLLHFVKESKQDESGMPNNRFLAERTGGTYSTLKVQPAELEDSGVYFCASSHSANTIYFGEGSWLTVV.

This clonotype was recorded many times. This chain connects TRBV29-1 to TRBJ1-5, with 9 bases fitting TRBD1. V lost 6 bases, J lost 5 bases, and 5 bases stayed unmatched. The CDR3 spans 13 residues. Germline V gene data show CDR1 as SQVTM and CDR2 as ANQGSEA. This CDR3 is CSVGTGGDQPQHF. Written as DNA, the CDR3 is TGCAGCGTCGGAACAGGGGGCGATCAGCCCCAGCATTTT.

This clonotype was seen repeatedly, ten times or more. V is TRBV11-1 and J is TRBJ2-2, with TRBD2 as a possible D gene (6 bases). Germline assignment: CDR1 SGHAT and CDR2 FQDESV (reference sequence). The CDR3 is 15 amino acids. V lost 1 base, J lost 0 bases, and 6 bases lay in between. CDR3 amino acids: CASSLGLANTGELFF. In DNA, the CDR3 is TGTGCCAGCAGCTTAGGACTAGCGAACACCGGGGAGCTGTTTTTT. The full variable domain, its missing parts supplied by reference TRBV11-1 and TRBJ2-2, is EAEVAQSPRYKITEKSQAVAFWCDPISGHATLYWYRQILGQGPELLVQFQDESVVDDSQLPKDRFSAERLKGVDSTLKIQPAELGDSAMYLCASSLGLANTGELFFGEGSRLTVL.

This clonotype was recorded at least ten times. This chain connects TRBV10-3 to TRBJ1-5, with TRBD1 as a possible D gene (5 bases). With 4 bases removed from V and 7 bases from J, the gap between germline ends came to 17 bases. This CDR3 is built from 15 residues. Germline CDR1 is ENHRY and CDR2 is SYGVKD. The CDR3 DNA reads as TGTGCCATCAGTGGAAGGTCGGGGGATAGACAGCCCCAGCATTTT. Its protein is CAISGRSGDRQPQHF.

This clonotype occurred a few times. J is TRBJ2-7 and V is TRBV6-1; the D gene is possibly TRBD2 (6 bases). The CDR3 length is 15 residues. The germline V gene has CDR1 MNHNS and CDR2 SASEGT. Trimming cost V 7 bases and J 4 bases, with 20 bases left between them. The CDR3 bases are TGTGCCAGCATCGGCTCTCTCCCAGGGAGGTACGAGCAGTACTTC. Its translation is CASIGSLPGRYEQYF.

There are a few counts of this clonotype. This chain connects TRBV20-1 to TRBJ2-7, with 10 bases matching TRBD1. This CDR3 contains 13 residues. Germline CDR1 and CDR2: DFQATT and SNEGSKA (reference sequence). After removal of 6 bases from V and 3 bases from J, the junction contained 5 bases not matched to a gene. The CDR3 protein is CSARWDRGYEQYF. The DNA of the CDR3 is TGCAGTGCAAGATGGGACAGGGGCTACGAGCAGTACTTC.

J is TRBJ1-1 and V is TRBV10-3; no clear D gene. Germline lookup yields CDR1 ENHRY and CDR2 SYGVKD. The V gene lost 6 bases and the J gene lost 1 base, with 6 bases spanning the gap. The CDR3 is 12 residues long. DNA for the CDR3: TGTGCCATCAGGCAGGAGAACACTGAAGCTTTCTTT. This gives the protein CAIRQENTEAFF.

This clonotype was counted ten times or more. The rearrangement links TRBV7-6 to TRBJ2-7; TRBD1 aligns across 7 bases. With the DNA end fitting TRBJ2-1 better, the J assignment may be wrong. CDR1 is SGHVS and CDR2 is FNYEAQ in the germline V gene. There are 16 residues in the CDR3. CDR3 in DNA: TGTGCCAGCAGCCAAGCAGGGGGAAGCTCCTACAATGAGCAGTTCTTC. Translation gives CASSQAGGSSYNEQFF.

A note on this clonotype: Germline and junction disagree at one end, which may indicate a read error. The rearrangement uses TRBV9 and TRBJ1-6; no clear D gene. The CDR3 loop spans 16 amino acids. CDR1 is SGDLS, CDR2 YYNGEE, per germline. The CDR3 loop is CASSLERRQINSPLHF. CDR3 in DNA: TGCGCCAGCAGCTTGGAACGTAGGCAGATTAATTCACCCCTCCACTTT.

The chain couples TRBV4-3 to TRBJ2-5, with D perhaps matching TRBD1 (5 bases). The CDR3 consists of 14 residues. Per germline, CDR1 LGHNA and CDR2 YSLEER. V lost 1 base to trimming and J lost 1 base, with 7 bases between them. This chain's CDR3 is CASSQGQTQETQYF. The CDR3 coding sequence is TGCGCCAGCAGCCAAGGACAGACCCAAGAGACCCAGTACTTC.

This clonotype has a count of ten or more. This chain connects TRBV7-9 to TRBJ2-7; 13 nucleotides align to TRBD2. Germline loops: CDR1 SEHNR, CDR2 FQNEAQ (reference sequence). The CDR3 extends over 15 amino acids. With 5 bases clipped from V and 2 bases from J, the junction kept 3 bases outside the gene matches. The CDR3 protein is CASSQGTSGTYEQYF. The DNA of the CDR3 is TGTGCCAGCAGCCAAGGGACTAGCGGGACCTACGAGCAGTACTTC.

The V call is TRBV7-2, the J call TRBJ1-3; no firm D call. The CDR3 is made up of 15 amino acids. The germline CDR1 and CDR2 sequences are SGHTA and FQGNSA. V gave up 4 bases and J gave up 0 bases, with 10 bases separating them. CDR3: CASSYDGFSGNTIYF. CDR3 DNA: TGTGCCAGCAGCTACGACGGTTTCTCTGGAAACACCATATATTTT.

V is TRBV15 and J is TRBJ1-4, with D perhaps matching TRBD1 (5 bases). The CDR3 is 15 residues long. The ends were cut back, 0 bases at V and 7 bases at J, with 12 bases in the middle. The germline gives CDR1 LNHNV, CDR2 YYDKDF (reference sequence). CDR3 sequence (DNA): TGTGCCACCAGCAGAGATGGGGCCGGGGGTGAAAAACTGTTTTTT. Residues: CATSRDGAGGEKLFF.

This clonotype was seen many times. The J gene is TRBJ2-7, the V gene TRBV7-8, with TRBD1 matching 7 bases. CDR1 and CDR2 (germline): SGHVS, FQNEAQ. The ends lost 5 bases at V and 7 bases at J; junction bases unmatched: 5. There are 12 residues in the CDR3. In nucleotides, the CDR3 is TGTGCCAGCAGCCCACAGGGGTCTGAGCAGTACTTC. Amino acids: CASSPQGSEQYF.

This clonotype was counted once. An end of the junction differs from the germline gene, which may be a read error. CDR3 sequence reads: CASSQVPARDIKGNQPQHF. Here the CDR3 DNA reads TGCGCCAGCAGCCAAGTTCCAGCCCGGGACATAAAGGGCAATCAGCCCCAGCATTTT. V and J are TRBV7-9 and TRBJ1-5; D perhaps matches TRBD1 (6 bases). The germline V gene encodes CDR1 SEHNR and CDR2 FQNEAQ (reference sequence). This CDR3 comprises 19 residues.